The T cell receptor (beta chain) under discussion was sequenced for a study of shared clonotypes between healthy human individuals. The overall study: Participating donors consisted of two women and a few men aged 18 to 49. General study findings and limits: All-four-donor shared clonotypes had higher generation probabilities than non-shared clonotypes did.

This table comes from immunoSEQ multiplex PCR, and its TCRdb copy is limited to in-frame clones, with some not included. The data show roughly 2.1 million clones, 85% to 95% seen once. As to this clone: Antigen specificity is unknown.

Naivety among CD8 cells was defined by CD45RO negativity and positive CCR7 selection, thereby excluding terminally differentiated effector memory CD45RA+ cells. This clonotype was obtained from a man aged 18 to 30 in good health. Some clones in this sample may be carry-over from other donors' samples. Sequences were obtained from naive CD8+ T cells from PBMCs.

The CDR3 protein is CASSEGGDTGELFF. CDR3 DNA sequence: TGTGCCAGCAGTGAGGGGGGCGACACCGGGGAGCTGTTTTTT. This chain uses TRBV7-9 with TRBJ2-2; D may correspond to TRBD1 or TRBD2 (6 bases each). Germline assignment: CDR1 SEHNR and CDR2 FQNEAQ (reference sequence). The CDR3 has 14 amino acids. The germline V and J ends were trimmed by 6 bases and 3 bases, with 11 bases remaining between them.